Presented here are 32 T cell receptor beta chains from one specimen sequenced in a study of blood T cell repertoires in COVID-19 (dated by TCRdb to the early 2020s). Receptors were amplified or captured by the immunoSEQ multiplex PCR assay. This immuneACCESS table, as held by TCRdb, lists in-frame sequences with V and J called but not all clones. Of the missing ones, under half trace to an unresolved V gene in checked studies; the others have no known cause. Across this sample there are approximately 65,000 clones, with approximately 70% seen only once. Of the sample, 51% is held by the ten largest clones. The sequencing sample was made of PBMCs or T cells enriched from blood (not recorded which). These receptors originate from a woman aged 60 to 75 who had been exposed to COVID-19.

This clone was counted between two and nine times. This chain links TRBV4-3 with TRBJ1-1, with D perhaps matching TRBD1 (6 bases). This CDR3 region has 13 residues. The germline V gene has CDR1 LGHNA and CDR2 YSLEER. With 1 base removed from V and 5 bases from J, the gap between germline ends came to 8 bases. Here the CDR3 reads CASSQVDRTEAFF. In nucleotides, the CDR3 is TGCGCCAGCAGCCAAGTAGACAGGACTGAAGCTTTCTTT.

V usage is TRBV28 and J usage is TRBJ2-1; D is possibly TRBD2 (6 bases). Germline V gene sequence: CDR1 MDHEN, CDR2 SYDVKM. This CDR3 is 14 amino acids long. The V gene lost 5 bases and the J gene lost 6 bases, with 14 bases spanning the gap. The CDR3: CASSPSAGGNEQFF. CDR3 bases: TGTGCCAGCAGTCCCTCGGCCGGGGGCAATGAGCAGTTCTTC.

The V and J genes are TRBV14 and TRBJ2-5, with D possibly TRBD1 on 6 matching bases. Trimming left V 3 bases short and J 0 bases short, with 14 bases between. The germline V gene has CDR1 SGHDN and CDR2 FVKESK. The CDR3 loop spans 16 amino acids. The CDR3 DNA reads TGTGCCAGCAGCCAGGGAACCGGGACACACCAAGAGACCCAGTACTTC. Encoded protein: CASSQGTGTHQETQYF. Full variable domain (rest looked up from reference TRBV14 and TRBJ2-5): EAGVTQFPSHSVIEKGQTVTLRCDPISGHDNLYWYRRVMGKEIKFLLHFVKESKQDESGMPNNRFLAERTGGTYSTLKVQPAELEDSGVYFCASSQGTGTHQETQYFGPGTRLLVL.

The chain is built from TRBV30 and TRBJ1-4; TRBD1 matches 9 bases. V shed 3 bases, J shed 5 bases, and the junction held 4 bases outside the gene matches. CDR3 length equals 14 residues. Germline V CDR1 and CDR2: GTSNPN, SVGIG (reference sequence). This chain's CDR3 is CAWSPGTGNEKLFF. The CDR3 coding sequence is TGTGCCTGGAGCCCCGGGACAGGGAATGAAAAACTGTTTTTT.

This chain connects TRBV28 to TRBJ1-2; D not resolved. The germline V gene encodes CDR1 MDHEN and CDR2 SYDVKM. The CDR3 runs to 15 residues. Trimming shortened V by 2 bases and J by 4 bases, and 14 bases separated the two germline ends. The CDR3, as DNA: TGTGCCAGCAGTTTAGAGGGCAGATCGATCTATGGCTACACCTTC. It codes for CASSLEGRSIYGYTF.

The J gene is TRBJ1-6, the V gene TRBV2, with 11 bases fitting TRBD1. CDR1 SNHLY and CDR2 FYNNEI come from the germline V gene. This CDR3 spans 18 amino acids. The trim removed 10 bases at V and 0 bases at J, leaving 11 bases unmatched. The CDR3 bases are TGTGCCAACTGTCCCGGGACAGGGGGGAGCTCCTATAATTCACCCCTCCACTTT. Translation: CANCPGTGGSSYNSPLHF.

The gene calls are TRBV20-1 and TRBJ1-1; 9 bases agree with TRBD1. Germline V gene data show CDR1 as DFQATT and CDR2 as SNEGSKA (reference sequence). The CDR3 has 11 amino acids. The trim removed 5 bases at V and 9 bases at J, leaving 4 bases unmatched. CDR3 DNA: TGCAGTGCTCGCACAGGGGGCAAAGCTTTCTTT. Protein product: CSARTGGKAFF.

V usage is TRBV5-8 and J usage is TRBJ1-2; 11 bases map to TRBD1. Per the germline V gene, CDR1 is SGHTS and CDR2 is YDEGEE. V trimming: 0 bases; J trimming: 5 bases; junction bases outside the gene matches: 3. This CDR3 spans 15 amino acids. CDR3 in DNA: TGTGCCAGCAGCTTGGCCGGGACAGGGGGTTATGGCTACACCTTC. This sequence encodes CASSLAGTGGYGYTF.

CDR3 sequence: CASSSQGSNQPQHF. Written as DNA, the CDR3 is TGTGCCAGCAGCTCACAGGGTTCTAATCAGCCCCAGCATTTT. This sequence joins TRBV7-2 and TRBJ1-5, with D maybe TRBD1 (6 bases). Germline V gene lookup returns CDR1 SGHTA and CDR2 FQGNSA. Trimming stripped 4 bases from V and 4 bases from J, with 11 bases between. The CDR3 contains 14 residues.

The sample holds a few counts of this clone. J is TRBJ2-5 and V is TRBV6-6; weak D call: TRBD2 (5 bases). Germline-derived CDR1 and CDR2 are MNHNY and SVGAGI (reference sequence). V lost 6 bases to trimming and J lost 1 base, with 12 bases between them. The CDR3 length is 14 residues. The CDR3 reads CASSSRSAQETQYF. The CDR3 DNA reads TGTGCCAGCAGCAGCCGTAGCGCCCAAGAGACCCAGTACTTC.

This clone was detected only a few times. This chain uses TRBV7-2 with TRBJ1-3, with D possibly matching TRBD1 (5 bases). CDR1 and CDR2 from the germline V gene are SGHTA and FQGNSA. This CDR3 spans 14 amino acids. V lost 5 bases, J lost 8 bases, and 16 bases lay in between. CDR3 bases: TGTGCCAGCAGCCCGGGGGGGGTAGCCGACACCATATATTTT. Its protein product is CASSPGGVADTIYF.

V and J are TRBV7-2 and TRBJ1-2, with 9 bases matching TRBD1. Germline V gene data show CDR1 as SGHTA and CDR2 as FQGNSA. CDR3 length: 13 residues. V lost 5 bases to trimming and J lost 6 bases; unmatched junction nucleotides: 4. The CDR3 spells CASSQRTGDGYTF. For the CDR3, the DNA is TGTGCCAGCAGCCAGAGGACAGGGGATGGCTACACCTTC.

The chain is built from TRBV6-5 and TRBJ1-1; possible D gene TRBD1, 5 bases. Germline V CDR1 and CDR2: MNHEY, SVGAGI. The V end was cut by 5 bases, the J end by 0 bases, with 13 bases between. The CDR3 consists of 15 residues. The CDR3 spells CASSTGFRMNTEAFF. For the CDR3, the DNA is TGTGCCAGCAGTACAGGATTTCGTATGAACACTGAAGCTTTCTTT.

The CDR3 loop reads CASRGEAGYNSPLHF. The CDR3 DNA sequence: TGTGCCAGCAGGGGGGAGGCGGGCTATAATTCACCCCTCCACTTT. This chain joins TRBV27 and TRBJ1-6; possibly TRBD1 for D (5 bases). Germline V lookup: CDR1 MNHEY, CDR2 SMNVEV (reference sequence). Trimming left V 6 bases short and J 3 bases short, with 12 bases between. The CDR3 covers 15 residues.

The rearrangement uses TRBV5-4 and TRBJ1-1; 8 nucleotides line up with TRBD1. The germline V gene has CDR1 SGHNT and CDR2 YYREEE (reference sequence). Trimming cost V 2 bases and J 3 bases; bases outside gene matches: 6. This CDR3 has 15 residues. The CDR3 sequence is CASSLQGGWDTEAFF. The CDR3 bases are TGTGCCAGCAGCTTACAGGGGGGGTGGGACACTGAAGCTTTCTTT.

The chain employs TRBV19 and TRBJ1-2, with 7 nucleotides matching TRBD1. The germline CDR1 and CDR2 sequences are LNHDA and SQIVND (reference sequence). J lost 5 bases, V lost 4 bases, and 13 bases had no gene match. The CDR3 loop spans 16 amino acids. CDR3 DNA: TGTGCCAGTAGTAGAAGCTCTCCGGGACAGAAATATGGCTACACCTTC. Translation gives CASSRSSPGQKYGYTF.

The chain recombines TRBV18 with TRBJ2-2; D gene uncertain. With 4 bases removed from V and 0 bases from J, the gap between germline ends came to 9 bases. Per the germline V gene, CDR1 is KGHSH and CDR2 is LQKENI. This CDR3 spans 15 amino acids. The CDR3 DNA sequence: TGTGCCAGCTCACGTGACATAGCGAACACCGGGGAGCTGTTTTTT. Its translation is CASSRDIANTGELFF.

J is TRBJ1-5 and V is TRBV3-1 (or the pseudogene TRBV3-2), with D unresolved. Germline CDR1 reads LGHDT; CDR2 reads YNNKEL (reference sequence). CDR3 length equals 14 residues. The ends were cut back, 4 bases at V and 6 bases at J, with 13 bases in the middle. DNA of the CDR3: TGTGCCAGCAGCCCGCACGGGGAAAGTCAGCCCCAGCATTTT. Its protein product is CASSPHGESQPQHF.

V usage is TRBV5-1 and J usage is TRBJ2-3; possible D gene TRBD2, 6 bases. CDR1 is SGHRS, CDR2 YFSETQ, per germline. V lost 6 bases and J lost 3, with 20 bases in between. CDR3 length: 16 amino acids. The DNA of the CDR3 is TGCGCCAGCACCCCCCTAGCGCGTAGGAGTACAGATACGCAGTATTTT. Its protein product is CASTPLARRSTDTQYF.

CDR3 coding DNA: TGTGCCAGCAAACGACAGGGGGGCACTAACTATGGCTACACCTTC. Translating gives CASKRQGGTNYGYTF. The chain joins TRBV28 to TRBJ1-2; 9 positions match TRBD1. The CDR3 is made up of 15 amino acids. V was clipped by 7 bases and J by 0 bases; unmatched bases: 6. Germline CDR1 reads MDHEN; CDR2 reads SYDVKM.

In this sample, this clone turned up once. The V and J genes are TRBV21-1 and TRBJ1-1; the tabulated D call, TRBD1, remains unverified against the DNA. TRBV21-1 is recorded as a pseudogene. There are 17 residues in the CDR3. In nucleotides, the CDR3 is TGTGCCAGCAGCAAATATATCGGCCAGGGATCGGACACTGAAGCTTTCTTT. As protein: CASSKYIGQGSDTEAFF.

The chain employs TRBV3-1 (or the pseudogene TRBV3-2) and TRBJ2-7; TRBD1 might be the D (5 bases). The ends were cut back, 1 base at V and 2 bases at J, with 9 bases in the middle. CDR3 size: 14 residues. From germline, CDR1 is LGHDT and CDR2 YNNKEL (reference sequence). The CDR3: CASSQAGLTYEQYF. CDR3 sequence (DNA): TGTGCCAGCAGCCAAGCAGGGCTCACCTACGAGCAGTACTTC.

The chain uses TRBV6-5 and TRBJ2-7; 9 bases fit TRBD2. Germline CDR1 reads MNHEY; CDR2 reads SVGAGI. Germline trimming cut 2 bases from V and 5 bases from J; bases unmatched to any gene: 7. There are 15 residues in the CDR3. CDR3 sequence: CASSYLVAGVDEQYF. CDR3 nucleotide sequence: TGTGCCAGCAGTTACCTGGTAGCGGGAGTGGACGAGCAGTACTTC.

V gene TRBV4-3 combines with J gene TRBJ2-7, with 9 nucleotides matching TRBD1. The CDR3 extends over 13 amino acids. After removal of 4 bases from V and 6 bases from J, the junction contained 4 bases not matched to a gene. CDR1 and CDR2 from the germline V gene are LGHNA and YSLEER. CDR3 coding DNA: TGCGCCAGCAGCCCTACAGGGGGCGGCGAGCAGTACTTC. It specifies CASSPTGGGEQYF.

The chain links TRBV7-9 to TRBJ2-1; 10 bases are shared with TRBD1. V trimming: 5 bases; J trimming: 8 bases; junction bases outside the gene matches: 9. The germline V gene encodes CDR1 SEHNR and CDR2 FQNEAQ (reference sequence). The CDR3 extends over 15 amino acids. The CDR3 nucleotides are TGTGCCAGCAGCCATTCCGGGACAGGGGTATATGAGCAGTTCTTC. Translating gives CASSHSGTGVYEQFF.

This clone was detected a few times. The V and J genes are TRBV7-9 and TRBJ2-7; no clear D. The ends were cut back, 1 base at V and 2 bases at J, with 3 bases in the middle. This CDR3 has 12 amino acids. CDR1 and CDR2 (germline): SEHNR, FQNEAQ (reference sequence). The CDR3 is CASSLGAYEQYF. CDR3 DNA: TGTGCCAGCAGCTTAGGCGCCTACGAGCAGTACTTC.

The chain carries TRBV2 and TRBJ1-4; TRBD1 aligns across 11 bases. The germline V gene has CDR1 SNHLY and CDR2 FYNNEI. This CDR3 has 14 residues. Germline trimming cut 4 bases from V and 9 bases from J; bases unmatched to any gene: 4. CDR3 nucleotides: TGTGCCAGCAGTGCAGGACAGGGGGCTAAAAAACTGTTTTTT. Its translation is CASSAGQGAKKLFF.

This chain connects TRBV28 to TRBJ2-7, with 7 nucleotides matching TRBD2. V shed 4 bases and J 2 bases; nucleotides not matched to a gene: 8. Germline V CDR1 and CDR2: MDHEN, SYDVKM. CDR3 length: 15 amino acids. In DNA form, the CDR3 reads TGTGCCAGCAGTTCTTCTAGCGGATCAGCCTACGAGCAGTACTTC. Its protein product is CASSSSSGSAYEQYF.

This clone was counted ten times or more. V is TRBV20-1 and J is TRBJ2-1, with 10 bases matching TRBD2. CDR1 and CDR2 from the germline V gene are DFQATT and SNEGSKA (reference sequence). Trimming removed 3 bases from V and 6 bases from J; junction bases left unmatched: 5. CDR3 length: 14 amino acids. The CDR3 DNA reads TGCAGTGCTAGTAAGCGGGGGGGCCGCAATGAGCAGTTCTTC. Translated, it gives CSASKRGGRNEQFF.

Only a few counts were recorded for this clone. V and J are TRBV24-1 and TRBJ1-3; D is perhaps TRBD1 (6 bases). From germline, CDR1 is KGHDR and CDR2 SFDVKD. This CDR3 is 12 amino acids long. V was pared by 9 bases and J by 5 bases, with 10 bases between. The CDR3 DNA reads as TGTGCCACCTCAGGGGACCGAAACACCATATATTTT. Amino acids: CATSGDRNTIYF.

This chain links TRBV7-8 with TRBJ1-2; TRBD1 matches 8 bases. CDR1 and CDR2 (germline): SGHVS, FQNEAQ. The trim removed 5 bases at V and 8 bases at J, leaving 7 bases unmatched. This CDR3 has 13 amino acids. CDR3: CASSGRQGSGYTF. The CDR3 DNA reads TGTGCCAGCAGCGGACGACAGGGGTCGGGCTACACCTTC.

The J gene is TRBJ2-1, the V gene TRBV2, with TRBD2 matching over 8 bases. Germline V gene lookup returns CDR1 SNHLY and CDR2 FYNNEI. The CDR3 has 13 amino acids. The J segment lost 5 bases and the V segment lost 7 bases, leaving 4 bases of the junction unmatched. The CDR3 reads CASKLAENNEQFF. For the CDR3, the DNA is TGTGCCAGCAAACTAGCGGAGAACAATGAGCAGTTCTTC.